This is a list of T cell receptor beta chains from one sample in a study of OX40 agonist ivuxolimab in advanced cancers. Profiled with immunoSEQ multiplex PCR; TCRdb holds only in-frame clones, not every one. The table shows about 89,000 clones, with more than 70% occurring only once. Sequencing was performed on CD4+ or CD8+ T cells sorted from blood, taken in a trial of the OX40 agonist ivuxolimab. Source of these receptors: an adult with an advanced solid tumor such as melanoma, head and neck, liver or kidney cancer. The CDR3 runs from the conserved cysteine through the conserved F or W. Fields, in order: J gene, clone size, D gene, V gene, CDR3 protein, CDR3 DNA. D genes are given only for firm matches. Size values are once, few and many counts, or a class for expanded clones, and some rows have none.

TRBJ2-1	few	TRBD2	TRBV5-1	CASSWSGGAGNEQFF	TGCGCCAGCAGCTGGAGCGGGGGGGCCGGGAATGAGCAGTTCTTC
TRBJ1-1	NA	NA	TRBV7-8	CASSLALNTEAFF	TGTGCCAGCAGCTTAGCGCTGAACACTGAAGCTTTCTTT
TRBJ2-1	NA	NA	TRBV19	CATGDKRGGRDEQFF	TGTGCCACCGGGGACAAACGGGGTGGGAGGGATGAGCAGTTCTTC
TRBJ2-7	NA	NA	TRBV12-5	CASGEEFSRYEQYF	TGTGCTAGTGGCGAAGAATTCAGCCGGTACGAGCAGTACTTC
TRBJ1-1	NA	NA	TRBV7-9	CASSRELKLNTEAFF	TGTGCCAGCAGCCGGGAGCTGAAGTTGAACACTGAAGCTTTCTTT
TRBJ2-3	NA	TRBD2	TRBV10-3	CAISESMLAGGQSPDTQYF	TGTGCCATCAGTGAGTCGATGCTAGCGGGGGGGCAGAGTCCAGATACGCAGTATTTT
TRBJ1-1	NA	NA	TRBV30	CARTPPVHMNTEAFF	TGTGCCCGCACTCCCCCGGTTCACATGAACACTGAAGCTTTCTTT
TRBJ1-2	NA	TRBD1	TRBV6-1	CASSRDRDVGYTF	TGTGCCAGTTCCCGGGACAGGGATGTTGGCTACACCTTC
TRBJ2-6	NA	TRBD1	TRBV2	CASRSPQGATGANVLTF	TGTGCCAGCAGGAGTCCACAGGGGGCGACTGGGGCCAACGTCCTGACTTTC
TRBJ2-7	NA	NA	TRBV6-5	CASALGGDIYEQYF	TGTGCCAGCGCGTTGGGGGGCGATATCTACGAGCAGTACTTC
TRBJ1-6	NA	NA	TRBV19	CASNQGSNSPLHF	TGTGCCAGTAATCAGGGTAGTAATTCACCCCTCCACTTT
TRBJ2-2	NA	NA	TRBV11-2	CASSLLRANTGELFF	TGTGCCAGCAGCTTACTACGGGCGAACACCGGGGAGCTGTTTTTT
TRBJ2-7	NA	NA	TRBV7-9	CASSFWGRQGGEQYF	TGTGCCAGCAGCTTTTGGGGGCGGCAGGGAGGTGAGCAGTACTTC
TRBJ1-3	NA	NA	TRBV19	CASSPTATGNTIYF	TGTGCCAGTAGCCCGACTGCGACTGGAAACACCATATATTTT
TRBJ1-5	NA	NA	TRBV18	CASSLEDSINQPQHF	TGTGCCAGCTCACTTGAGGACAGCATCAATCAGCCCCAGCATTTT
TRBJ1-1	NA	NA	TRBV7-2	CASSLGILPGTEAFF	TGTGCCAGCAGCTTGGGTATACTACCGGGAACTGAAGCTTTCTTT
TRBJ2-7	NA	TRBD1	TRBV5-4	CASSSGQRYEQYF	TGTGCCAGCAGCTCGGGACAGAGGTACGAGCAGTACTTC
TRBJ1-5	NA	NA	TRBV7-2	CASSLRGASNQPQHF	TGTGCCAGCAGCTTAAGGGGGGCGAGCAATCAGCCCCAGCATTTT
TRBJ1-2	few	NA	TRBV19	CASSTDSLYGYTF	TGTGCCAGTAGTACAGACAGTCTCTATGGCTACACCTTC
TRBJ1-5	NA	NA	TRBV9	CASSVGGARGQPQHF	TGTGCCAGCAGCGTTGGAGGGGCTCGTGGCCAGCCCCAGCATTTT
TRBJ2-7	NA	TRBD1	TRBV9	CASSVGTGRWQYF	TGTGCCAGCAGCGTGGGGACAGGGAGGTGGCAGTACTTC
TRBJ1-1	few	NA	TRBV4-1	CASSHPALGRTEAFF	TGCGCCAGCAGCCATCCCGCCCTGGGTAGGACTGAAGCTTTCTTT
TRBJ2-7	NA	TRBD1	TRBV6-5	CASSYSGQGPYEQYF	TGTGCCAGCAGTTATTCGGGACAGGGACCCTACGAGCAGTACTTC
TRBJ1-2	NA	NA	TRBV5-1	CASKDRGVYDGYTF	TGCGCCAGCAAGGACCGGGGTGTATATGATGGCTACACCTTC
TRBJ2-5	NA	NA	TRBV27	CASSLAARETQYF	TGTGCCAGCAGTTTGGCGGCGCGGGAGACCCAGTACTTC
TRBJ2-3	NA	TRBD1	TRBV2	CASRGQGVRADTQYF	TGTGCCAGCAGAGGACAGGGGGTGAGGGCAGATACGCAGTATTTT
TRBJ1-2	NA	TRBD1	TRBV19	CASSDRDHYGYTF	TGTGCCAGTAGTGACAGGGACCACTATGGCTACACCTTC
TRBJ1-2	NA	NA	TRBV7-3	CASSFRGGGGYTF	TGTGCCAGCAGCTTCAGAGGGGGGGGTGGCTACACCTTC
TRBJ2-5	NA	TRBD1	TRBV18	CASSPETGGEETQYF	TGTGCCAGCTCACCGGAGACAGGGGGTGAAGAGACCCAGTACTTC
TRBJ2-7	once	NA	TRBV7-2	CASSSPSSGVSGEQYF	TGTGCCAGCAGTTCCCCGTCCTCAGGGGTCTCGGGAGAGCAGTACTTC
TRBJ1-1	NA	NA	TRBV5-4	CASSLGLSNTEAFF	TGTGCCAGCAGCTTGGGGCTTTCGAACACTGAAGCTTTCTTT
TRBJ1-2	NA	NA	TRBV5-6	CASSLGKDYGYTF	TGTGCCAGCAGCTTGGGGAAGGACTATGGCTACACCTTC
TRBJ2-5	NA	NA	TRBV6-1	CVSRMGGVETQYF	TGTGTCAGTCGGATGGGGGGAGTTGAGACCCAGTACTTC
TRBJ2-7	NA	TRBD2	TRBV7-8	CASSLERGDSYEQYF	TGTGCCAGCAGCTTAGAGCGGGGGGACTCCTACGAGCAGTACTTC
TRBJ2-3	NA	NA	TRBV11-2	CASSTGLMDTQYF	TGTGCCAGCAGTACGGGTCTGATGGATACGCAGTATTTT
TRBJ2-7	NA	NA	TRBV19	CASSIGGTWSYEQYF	TGTGCCAGTAGTATAGGAGGGACATGGTCTTACGAGCAGTACTTC
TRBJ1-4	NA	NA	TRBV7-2	CASSFGRGEKLFF	TGTGCCAGCAGCTTCGGACGCGGTGAAAAACTGTTTTTT
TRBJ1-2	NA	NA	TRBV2	CASTTPGGYGYTF	TGTGCCAGCACGACTCCTGGGGGGTATGGCTACACCTTC
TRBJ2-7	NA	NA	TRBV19	CASSMSTSYEQYF	TGTGCCAGTAGTATGAGTACCTCCTACGAGCAGTACTTC
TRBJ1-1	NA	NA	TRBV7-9	CASSLSEGNAEAFF	TGTGCCAGCAGCTTATCTGAGGGTAATGCTGAAGCTTTCTTT
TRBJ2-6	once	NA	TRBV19	CASSITGSGANVLTF	TGTGCCAGTAGTATTACAGGGTCCGGGGCCAACGTCCTGACTTTC
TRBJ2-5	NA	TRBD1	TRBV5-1	CASSLRTGGLETQYF	TGCGCCAGCAGCCTCCGGACAGGGGGCCTGGAGACCCAGTACTTC